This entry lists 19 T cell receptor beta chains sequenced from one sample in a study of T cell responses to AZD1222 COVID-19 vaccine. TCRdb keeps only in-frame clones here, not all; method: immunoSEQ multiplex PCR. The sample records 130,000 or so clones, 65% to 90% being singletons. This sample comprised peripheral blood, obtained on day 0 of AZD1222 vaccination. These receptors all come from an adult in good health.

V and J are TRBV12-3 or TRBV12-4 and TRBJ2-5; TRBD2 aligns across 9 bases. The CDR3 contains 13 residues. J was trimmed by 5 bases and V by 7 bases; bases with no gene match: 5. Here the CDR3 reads CASTRGGAETQYF. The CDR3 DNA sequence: TGTGCCAGCACCCGCGGGGGGGCGGAGACCCAGTACTTC.

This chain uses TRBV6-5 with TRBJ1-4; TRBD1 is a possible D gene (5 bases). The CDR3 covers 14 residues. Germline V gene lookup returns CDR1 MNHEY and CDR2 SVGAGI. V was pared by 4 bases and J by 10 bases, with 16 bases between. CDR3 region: CASSFDQGMGKLFF. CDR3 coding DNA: TGTGCCAGCAGTTTCGATCAGGGAATGGGAAAACTGTTTTTT.

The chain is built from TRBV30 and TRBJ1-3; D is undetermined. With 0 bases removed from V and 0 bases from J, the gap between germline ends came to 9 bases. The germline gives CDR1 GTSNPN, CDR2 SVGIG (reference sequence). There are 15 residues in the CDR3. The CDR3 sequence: CAWSVLGASGNTIYF. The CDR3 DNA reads TGTGCCTGGAGTGTACTCGGAGCCTCTGGAAACACCATATATTTT.

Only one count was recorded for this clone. Here the CDR3 reads CAISAGTATSNSPLHF. DNA of the CDR3: TGTGCCATCAGTGCCGGGACAGCGACTTCAAATTCACCCCTCCACTTT. The rearrangement joins TRBV10-3 to TRBJ1-6; TRBD1 matches at 7 bases. V lost 4 bases and J lost 7; bases outside the gene matches: 10. CDR1 is ENHRY and CDR2 is SYGVKD in the germline V gene. The CDR3 contains 16 residues.

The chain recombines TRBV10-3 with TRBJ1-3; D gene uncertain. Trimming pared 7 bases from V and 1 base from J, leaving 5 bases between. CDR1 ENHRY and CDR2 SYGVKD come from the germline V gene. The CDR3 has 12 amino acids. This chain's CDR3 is CAIKGSGNTIYF. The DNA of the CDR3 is TGTGCCATCAAGGGTTCTGGAAACACCATATATTTT.

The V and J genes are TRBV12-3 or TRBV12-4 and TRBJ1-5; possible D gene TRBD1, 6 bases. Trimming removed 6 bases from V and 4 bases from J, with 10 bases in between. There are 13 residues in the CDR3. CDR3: CASSLQGNQPQHF. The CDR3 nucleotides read TGTGCCAGCAGCTTACAGGGTAATCAGCCCCAGCATTTT.

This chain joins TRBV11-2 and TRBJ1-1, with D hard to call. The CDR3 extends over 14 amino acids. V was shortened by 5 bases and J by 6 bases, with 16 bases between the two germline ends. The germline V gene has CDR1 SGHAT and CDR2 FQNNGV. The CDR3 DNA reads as TGTGCCAGCAGCCGAGGGCAGGCCAGCGCTGAAGCTTTCTTT. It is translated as CASSRGQASAEAFF.

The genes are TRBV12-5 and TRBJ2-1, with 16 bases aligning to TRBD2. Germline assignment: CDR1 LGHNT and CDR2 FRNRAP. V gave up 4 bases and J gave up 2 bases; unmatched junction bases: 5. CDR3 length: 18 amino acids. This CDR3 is CASGSGTSGGETYNEQFF. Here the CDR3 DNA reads TGTGCTAGTGGTTCCGGGACTAGCGGGGGGGAGACCTACAATGAGCAGTTCTTC.

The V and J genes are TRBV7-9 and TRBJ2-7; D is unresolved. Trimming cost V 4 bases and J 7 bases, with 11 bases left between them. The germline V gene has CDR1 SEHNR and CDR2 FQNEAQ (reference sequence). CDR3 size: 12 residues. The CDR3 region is CASSSYPEEQYF. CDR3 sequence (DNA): TGTGCCAGCAGCTCTTACCCCGAGGAGCAGTACTTC.

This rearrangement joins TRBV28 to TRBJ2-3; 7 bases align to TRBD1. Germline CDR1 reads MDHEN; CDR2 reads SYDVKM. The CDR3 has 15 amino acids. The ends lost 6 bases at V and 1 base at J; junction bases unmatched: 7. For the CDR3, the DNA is TGTGCCAGCAGGGGCCTAGGACAGGGCACAGATACGCAGTATTTT. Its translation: CASRGLGQGTDTQYF.

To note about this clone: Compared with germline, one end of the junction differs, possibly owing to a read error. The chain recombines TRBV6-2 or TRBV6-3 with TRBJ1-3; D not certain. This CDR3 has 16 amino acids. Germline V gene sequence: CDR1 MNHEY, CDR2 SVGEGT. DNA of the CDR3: TGTGCCAGCAGTTACGGCAGACTATACTCTGGAAACACCGTATATTTT. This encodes CASSYGRLYSGNTVYF.

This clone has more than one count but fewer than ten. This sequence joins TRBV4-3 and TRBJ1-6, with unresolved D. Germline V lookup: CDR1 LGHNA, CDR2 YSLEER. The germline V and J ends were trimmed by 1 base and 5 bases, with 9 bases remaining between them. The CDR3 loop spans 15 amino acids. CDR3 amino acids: CASSQGRSNNSPLHF. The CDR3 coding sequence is TGCGCCAGCAGCCAAGGGAGAAGCAATAATTCACCCCTCCACTTT.

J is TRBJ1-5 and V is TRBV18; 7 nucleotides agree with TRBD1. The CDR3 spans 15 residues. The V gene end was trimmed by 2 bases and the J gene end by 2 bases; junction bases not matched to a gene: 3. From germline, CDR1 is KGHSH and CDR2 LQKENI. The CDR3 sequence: CASSPNRGGNQPQHF. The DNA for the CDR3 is TGTGCCAGCTCACCAAACAGGGGAGGCAATCAGCCCCAGCATTTT. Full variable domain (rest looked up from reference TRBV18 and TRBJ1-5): NAGVMQNPRHLVRRRGQEARLRCSPMKGHSHVYWYRQLPEEGLKFMVYLQKENIIDESGMPKERFSAEFPKEGPSILRIQQVVRGDSAAYFCASSPNRGGNQPQHFGDGTRLSIL.

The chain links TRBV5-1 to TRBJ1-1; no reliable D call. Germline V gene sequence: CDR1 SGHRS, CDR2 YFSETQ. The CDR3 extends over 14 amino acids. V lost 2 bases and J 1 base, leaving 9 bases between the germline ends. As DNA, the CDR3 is TGCGCCAGCAGCTTCAACAGCCCGAACACTGAAGCTTTCTTT. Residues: CASSFNSPNTEAFF. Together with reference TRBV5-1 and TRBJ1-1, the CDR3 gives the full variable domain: KAGVTQTPRYLIKTRGQQVTLSCSPISGHRSVSWYQQTPGQGLQFLFEYFSETQRNKGNFPGRFSGRQFSNSRSEMNVSTLELGDSALYLCASSFNSPNTEAFFGQGTRLTVV.

DNA for the CDR3: TGTGCCAGCAGCATCACCCCTAGGGGGGAGCAGTACTTC. Protein: CASSITPRGEQYF. The chain links TRBV21-1 to TRBJ2-7; the table assigns TRBD1, which was not confirmed against the DNA. TRBV21-1 is marked as a pseudogene. The CDR3 consists of 13 residues.

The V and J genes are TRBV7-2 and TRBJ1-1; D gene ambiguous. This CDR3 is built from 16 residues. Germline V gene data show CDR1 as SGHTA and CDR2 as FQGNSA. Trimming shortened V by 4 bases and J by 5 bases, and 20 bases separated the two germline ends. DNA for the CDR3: TGTGCCAGCAGCTCCGATCCCCGGGTTCCCGGGACTGAAGCTTTCTTT. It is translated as CASSSDPRVPGTEAFF.

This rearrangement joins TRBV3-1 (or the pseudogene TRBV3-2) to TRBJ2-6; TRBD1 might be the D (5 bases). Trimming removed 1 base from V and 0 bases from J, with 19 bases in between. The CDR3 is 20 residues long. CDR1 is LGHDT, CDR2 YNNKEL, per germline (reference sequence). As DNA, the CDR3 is TGTGCCAGCAGCCAAGGGGAATCGGACAATCCTCTCTCTGGGGCCAACGTCCTGACTTTC. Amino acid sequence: CASSQGESDNPLSGANVLTF.

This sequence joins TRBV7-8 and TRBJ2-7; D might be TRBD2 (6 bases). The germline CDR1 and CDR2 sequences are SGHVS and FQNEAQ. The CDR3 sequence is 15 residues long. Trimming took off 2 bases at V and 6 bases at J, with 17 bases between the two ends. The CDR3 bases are TGTGCCAGCAGCTTAACTAGCAAGGAAGTAGGCGAGCAGTACTTC. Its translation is CASSLTSKEVGEQYF.

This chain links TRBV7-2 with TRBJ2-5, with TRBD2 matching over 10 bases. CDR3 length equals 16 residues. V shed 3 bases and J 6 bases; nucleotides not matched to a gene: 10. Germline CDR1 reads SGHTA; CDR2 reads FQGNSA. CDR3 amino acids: CASSFSSGGPGQTQYF. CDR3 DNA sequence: TGTGCCAGCAGCTTTTCTAGCGGGGGCCCCGGGCAGACCCAGTACTTC.